This entry describes one T cell receptor beta chain. There is no known antigen for this receptor. Base quality data are lacking; no much larger clone is found one base away. The sample originates from a study of CD8+CD57+ T cells in acquired aplastic anemia (dated by TCRdb to 2017 to 2018). Study-level background: On average, sorted CD4+ and CD8+ cells yielded roughly 3.4 ug of extracted DNA, with a range of about 0.17 to 27.4 ug. Healthy donor samples averaged about 10 million reads for CD4+ and 11.0 million for CD8+ cells.

The study deep-sequenced TCR repertoires of sorted CD4+ and CD8+ blood T cells from severe aplastic anemia patients and healthy subjects. Ficoll-Paque density gradient centrifugation was used to isolate peripheral blood mononuclear cells. Before DNA extraction, CD4+ and CD8+ T cells were sorted with FACS or magnetic beads. Genomic DNA served as template for TCR beta VDJ combination and CDR3 sequence profiling. An Illumina HiSeq 2000 was the platform used for TCR repertoire sequencing. On the study's bioinformatics: TRBV/TRBJ rearrangement plots, CDR3 size and DJ length profiles, and Simpson's diversity index were used to assess repertoires. The most abundant DNA sequence in the deep sequencing data was defined as the immunodominant clone. CDR3 amino acid sequences were screened for sharing across subjects and compared with published repertoires and the VDJdb database. TCRdb reanalyzed the raw reads on its own, using fastp at Q25 for trimming and MiXCR for clone calling, and kept in-frame beta chains. Identical CDR3 protein sequences are pooled into one entry, listed with their most common genes and DNA. TCRdb's processing, not the study's, gives the V and J calls here. A total of around 140,000 distinct CDR3 sequences appear in this sample, about 40% of them only once. Of the sample, 8% to 8.5% is held by the ten largest clones.

Measured from the cysteine to the phenylalanine, the CDR3 is 14 residues long. Only CDR3 DNA remains: 42 bases, in frame from the first base. Trimming removed 8 bases from V and 4 bases from J, leaving 18 bases between the germline ends. CDR1 and CDR2, looked up from the germline V gene, are WSHSY and SAAADI. General conclusions and limits of the study: Around 30 CD8+ CDR3 sequences were shared between patients and controls but appeared highly expressed in patients and within their immunodominant clones. CD8+ Simpson's diversity did not differ significantly between patients and healthy controls (P=0.060).

Recombination connected TRBV10-2 to TRBJ2-7, with TRBD2 as a weak D call on 7 bases. This clonotype originated in a human donor in good health, serving as a control. The sample was sorted CD4+, CD8+, or CD8+CD57+ T cells (not recorded which) from PBMCs. CDR3 loop: CASHRGGAGYEQYF. The DNA sequence reads TGCGCCAGCCATAGAGGGGGGGCGGGTTACGAGCAGTACTTC.